The 6 T cell receptor beta chains presented below share a single source sample, sequenced in a study of PD-1 blockade in classical Hodgkin lymphoma. The table came from immunoSEQ multiplex PCR; TCRdb's copy has only in-frame clones and leaves some out. Here the sample spans 35,000 to 45,000 clones, approximately 71% being singletons. Relapse after autologous stem cell transplantation occurred in every patient, and brentuximab vedotin exposure varied. Source: peripheral blood mononuclear cells (PBMCs), taken at baseline. These receptor sequences come from a human donor with classical Hodgkin lymphoma.

This clone appeared once. The genes are TRBV7-3 and TRBJ2-2, with D tentatively TRBD2 (5 bases). The germline gives CDR1 SGHTA, CDR2 FQGTGA. This CDR3 has 16 residues. V lost 5 bases, J lost 0 bases, and 13 bases lay in between. The CDR3 nucleotides read TGTGCCAGCAGCCGGCTCGGGGTCGCGAACACCGGGGAGCTGTTTTTT. It translates to CASSRLGVANTGELFF.

This sequence joins TRBV4-3 and TRBJ2-7; D possibly corresponds to TRBD1 (6 bases). This CDR3 is built from 14 residues. Germline assignment: CDR1 LGHNA and CDR2 YSLEER. Trimming cost V 0 bases and J 3 bases, with 9 bases left between them. The CDR3 coding sequence is TGCGCCAGCAGCCAAGAGGGACATTACTACGAGCAGTACTTC. The encoded protein is CASSQEGHYYEQYF.

The chain recombines TRBV10-3 with TRBJ1-1; possible D gene TRBD1, 5 bases. CDR3 length: 13 residues. V was clipped by 10 bases and J by 0 bases, with 12 bases between them. CDR1 and CDR2 from the germline V gene are ENHRY and SYGVKD. The CDR3 DNA reads as TGTGCCACCGCCGGGGCAGTGAACACTGAAGCTTTCTTT. It yields the protein CATAGAVNTEAFF.

This chain uses TRBV7-9 with TRBJ2-1, with D maybe TRBD1 (6 bases). CDR1 is SEHNR, CDR2 FQNEAQ, per germline (reference sequence). Trimming shortened V by 5 bases and J by 6 bases, and 11 bases separated the two germline ends. The CDR3 extends over 13 amino acids. This CDR3 reads CASSPQGRNEQFF. The CDR3 DNA sequence: TGTGCCAGCAGCCCCCAGGGGCGCAATGAGCAGTTCTTC.

The V and J genes are TRBV28 and TRBJ1-3; D might be TRBD1 (6 bases). The germline V gene has CDR1 MDHEN and CDR2 SYDVKM. With 0 bases removed from V and 2 bases from J, the gap between germline ends came to 8 bases. CDR3 length: 15 amino acids. For the CDR3, the DNA is TGTGCCAGCAGTTTATGGGCAGGGGCTGGAAACACCATATATTTT. Translated, it gives CASSLWAGAGNTIYF.

This clone was counted a few times. V is TRBV10-2 and J is TRBJ2-2, with 12 bases aligning to TRBD2. The germline gives CDR1 WSHSY, CDR2 SAAADI. V shed 4 bases, J shed 5 bases, and the junction held 8 bases outside the gene matches. The CDR3 is 17 residues long. DNA for the CDR3: TGCGCCAGCAGTGCCCCTCGACTAGCGGGAGTTACCGGGGAGCTGTTTTTT. This gives the protein CASSAPRLAGVTGELFF.